This T cell receptor (beta chain) was observed in a study of cytomegalovirus exposure and HLA in healthy donors. Overall study context: Later, an analysis reported that the 130 or so validation repertoires had used the same platform as the 500 to 750 first-cohort repertoires.

Concerning this clone itself: The antigen remains unidentified.

Notes on the study in general: Through in vitro validation, a few CMV-associated chains were shown to be specific for CMV antigens. As was reported, the classifier diagnosed cytomegalovirus status with high specificity and sensitivity.

Here immunoSEQ multiplex PCR was the method, and the copy in TCRdb shows in-frame clones only, minus some. In the table there are 120,000 or so clones, 89% of which are singletons. Trimming shortened V by 0 bases and J by 1 base, and 3 bases separated the two germline ends. This CDR3 is 13 amino acids long. Germline CDR1 is SGHTA and CDR2 is FQGNSA. This chain uses TRBV7-2 with TRBJ1-1; D is unresolved. Specimen: PBMCs. The source of this sequence is a woman aged 18-29 years in good health and CMV-seronegative. In nucleotides, the CDR3 is TGTGCCAGCAGCTTAGCAGCGAACACTGAAGCTTTCTTT. Encoded protein: CASSLAANTEAFF.